Following are 19 T cell receptor beta chains from one sample sequenced in a study of blood T cell repertoires in COVID-19. Sequencing was performed with immunoSEQ multiplex PCR; in TCRdb, only in-frame clones are kept and a portion is missing. The sample lists a few hundred thousand clones; 80% were seen once. Sequencing input: PBMCs or T cells enriched from blood (not recorded which). These receptors originate from a man aged 30-40 years with acute COVID-19.

The rearrangement uses TRBV14 and TRBJ1-6; 7 bases align to TRBD1. After removal of 4 bases from V and 10 bases from J, the junction contained 7 bases not matched to a gene. There are 14 residues in the CDR3. The germline V gene encodes CDR1 SGHDN and CDR2 FVKESK. DNA of the CDR3: TGTGCCAGCAGCCGGAACAGGGGAAACTCACCCCTCCACTTT. This encodes CASSRNRGNSPLHF.

The V call is TRBV12-3 or TRBV12-4, the J call TRBJ1-1, with a weak D call TRBD1 (6 bases). Between the trimmed V and J ends, which lost 8 bases and 2 bases, there was a span of 12 bases. The CDR3 totals 13 residues. This CDR3 is CASALGANTEAFF. The CDR3 DNA is TGTGCCAGCGCCCTGGGGGCAAACACTGAAGCTTTCTTT.

CDR3 residues: CASRGQSQTGELFF. The CDR3 DNA reads as TGTGCCAGTAGGGGACAGAGTCAGACCGGGGAGCTGTTTTTT. The chain carries TRBV19 and TRBJ2-2; 7 bases are shared with TRBD1. Looked up from germline, CDR1 is LNHDA and CDR2 is SQIVND (reference sequence). V trimming: 6 bases; J trimming: 5 bases; junction bases outside the gene matches: 6. There are 14 residues in the CDR3.

Points on this clone: In the same sample, other DNA sequences code for this CDR3. The rearrangement joins TRBV3-1 (or the pseudogene TRBV3-2) to TRBJ2-3, with TRBD2 matching over 10 bases. The V gene's germline CDR1 is LGHDT and CDR2 YNNKEL (reference sequence). The V gene end was trimmed by 4 bases and the J gene end by 2 bases; junction bases not matched to a gene: 3. This CDR3 has 15 residues. The CDR3 sequence is CASSRAGGPTDTQYF. CDR3 nucleotide sequence: TGTGCCAGCAGCCGAGCGGGGGGGCCCACAGATACGCAGTATTTT.

This clone was counted at least ten times. The chain is built from TRBV7-3 and TRBJ1-5; maybe TRBD1 (5 bases). Deletions cut 3 bases from V and 5 bases from J, with 20 bases between. CDR1 is SGHTA, CDR2 FQGTGA, per germline. The CDR3 has 17 amino acids. CDR3 nucleotides: TGTGCCAGCAGCTTTCTGTGCTCGTCAGGGATCCATCAGCCCCAGCATTTT. Its translation: CASSFLCSSGIHQPQHF.

This chain links TRBV7-9 with TRBJ1-3; D is unresolved. CDR1 SEHNR and CDR2 FQNEAQ come from the germline V gene (reference sequence). CDR3 length equals 15 residues. Trimming took off 5 bases at V and 3 bases at J, with 14 bases between the two ends. The CDR3 nucleotides are TGTGCCAGCAGCCCGGGGTCGCTGCATGGAAACACCATATATTTT. It specifies CASSPGSLHGNTIYF.

This clone appeared once. The gene calls are TRBV10-1 and TRBJ1-4; 7 bases align to TRBD1. This CDR3 spans 13 amino acids. Losses at the gene ends were 3 bases for V and 8 bases for J; bases not matched to a gene: 3. Germline CDR1 and CDR2: WNHNN and SYGVQD (reference sequence). The CDR3 DNA reads TGCGCCAGCAGTGAACAGGGGAGAGAAAAACTGTTTTTT. It is translated as CASSEQGREKLFF.

The chain is built from TRBV14 and TRBJ2-1; 8 bases fit TRBD1. Germline CDR1 and CDR2: SGHDN and FVKESK. V was pared by 1 base and J by 10 bases, with 12 bases of the junction left unmatched. The CDR3 consists of 16 residues. CDR3 DNA sequence: TGTGCCAGCAGCCAAGGGGGTGCTCTCAGGGGGCAGGAGCAGTTCTTC. It is translated as CASSQGGALRGQEQFF.

The CDR3 region has the DNA TGCGCCAGCAGCTGGGGCTCGAACACCGGGGAGCTGTTTTTT. Its protein product is CASSWGSNTGELFF. The V call is TRBV5-1, the J call TRBJ2-2; D is perhaps TRBD1 (5 bases). V shed 3 bases and J shed 0 bases, with 6 bases lying between them. Per the germline V gene, CDR1 is SGHRS and CDR2 is YFSETQ. This CDR3 comprises 14 residues. Drawing the rest from reference TRBV5-1 and TRBJ2-2, the complete variable domain is KAGVTQTPRYLIKTRGQQVTLSCSPISGHRSVSWYQQTPGQGLQFLFEYFSETQRNKGNFPGRFSGRQFSNSRSEMNVSTLELGDSALYLCASSWGSNTGELFFGEGSRLTVL.

This clone has just a few counts. The chain has TRBV7-9 and TRBJ1-3, with 9 bases fitting TRBD1. From germline, CDR1 is SEHNR and CDR2 FQNEAQ (reference sequence). The CDR3 spans 19 residues. The J segment lost 0 bases and the V segment lost 1 base, leaving 10 bases of the junction unmatched. The CDR3 sequence: CASSLGPSGTGSSGNTIYF. The CDR3 DNA reads TGTGCCAGCAGCTTAGGGCCCTCCGGGACAGGGAGCTCTGGAAACACCATATATTTT. Drawing the rest from reference TRBV7-9 and TRBJ1-3, the complete variable domain is DTGVSQNPRHKITKRGQNVTFRCDPISEHNRLYWYRQTLGQGPEFLTYFQNEAQLEKSRLLSDRFSAERPKGSFSTLEIQRTEQGDSAMYLCASSLGPSGTGSSGNTIYFGEGSWLTVV.

The rearrangement uses TRBV11-2 and TRBJ2-3; 8 nucleotides agree with TRBD2. The germline V gene encodes CDR1 SGHAT and CDR2 FQNNGV. The CDR3 sequence is 12 residues long. V gave up 7 bases and J gave up 6 bases; unmatched junction bases: 3. CDR3 DNA sequence: TGTGCCAGCACCGGCGGGGGGGATACGCAGTATTTT. The encoded protein is CASTGGGDTQYF.

The gene calls are TRBV5-1 and TRBJ2-3, with TRBD1 matching 9 bases. The CDR3 is made up of 14 amino acids. CDR1 is SGHRS, CDR2 YFSETQ, per germline. V trimming: 0 bases; J trimming: 15 bases; junction bases outside the gene matches: 11. CDR3 DNA sequence: TGCGCCAGCAGCTTGGCCACGGGACAGGGCCCCCGCTATTTT. Translated, it gives CASSLATGQGPRYF.

The chain employs TRBV5-4 and TRBJ1-1; a possible D gene is TRBD1 (6 bases). This CDR3 is 15 amino acids long. Germline CDR1 reads SGHNT; CDR2 reads YYREEE (reference sequence). Trimming cost V 5 bases and J 1 base, with 15 bases left between them. CDR3 sequence reads: CASSHTGHWNTEAFF. The DNA of the CDR3 is TGTGCCAGCAGTCATACGGGACACTGGAACACTGAAGCTTTCTTT.

The rearrangement joins TRBV18 to TRBJ2-5; D may be TRBD2 (6 bases). Germline loops: CDR1 KGHSH, CDR2 LQKENI. This CDR3 is 16 amino acids long. V lost 2 bases, J lost 5 bases, and 18 bases lay in between. The CDR3 is CASSPLVAAYGETQYF. The CDR3 DNA reads TGTGCCAGCTCACCATTGGTAGCGGCCTATGGGGAGACCCAGTACTTC.

The rearrangement links TRBV5-5 to TRBJ2-1, with D unresolved. V lost 4 bases and J lost 1, with 12 bases in between. The CDR3 consists of 15 residues. Germline V gives CDR1 SGHKS, CDR2 YYEKEE (reference sequence). The CDR3 spells CASSPWATSYNEQFF. Written as DNA, the CDR3 is TGTGCCAGCAGCCCATGGGCCACTTCCTACAATGAGCAGTTCTTC.

V gene TRBV28 combines with J gene TRBJ1-4; no reliable D call. The CDR3 loop spans 16 amino acids. V dropped 4 bases and J dropped 11 bases, with 23 bases sitting between them. Germline V lookup: CDR1 MDHEN, CDR2 SYDVKM. CDR3 nucleotides: TGTGCCAGCAGTTCCAGAACCGGGTCCTTCCCGAGGAAACTGTTTTTT. Residues: CASSSRTGSFPRKLFF.

V and J are TRBV19 and TRBJ2-1; TRBD2 matches at 9 bases. The V and J ends lost 3 bases and 0 bases, in that order; junction bases with no gene match: 15. Looked up from germline, CDR1 is LNHDA and CDR2 is SQIVND (reference sequence). The length of the CDR3 is 20 residues. The CDR3 protein is CASSIRWASGATSSYNEQFF. The CDR3 region has the DNA TGTGCCAGTAGTATTAGGTGGGCTAGCGGGGCCACGAGCTCCTACAATGAGCAGTTCTTC.

The J gene is TRBJ2-2, the V gene TRBV5-1, with D hard to call. The CDR3 runs to 15 residues. The germline gives CDR1 SGHRS, CDR2 YFSETQ. Between the trimmed V and J ends, which lost 4 bases and 0 bases, there was a span of 10 bases. CDR3 coding DNA: TGCGCCAGCAGCCCCAGCGCTCCGAACACCGGGGAGCTGTTTTTT. This sequence encodes CASSPSAPNTGELFF. The whole variable domain, remainder taken from reference TRBV5-1 and TRBJ2-2, is KAGVTQTPRYLIKTRGQQVTLSCSPISGHRSVSWYQQTPGQGLQFLFEYFSETQRNKGNFPGRFSGRQFSNSRSEMNVSTLELGDSALYLCASSPSAPNTGELFFGEGSRLTVL.

The J gene is TRBJ1-3, the V gene TRBV25-1, with 7 bases matching TRBD1. Unmatched junction bases numbered 4, after V lost 1 base and J lost 4 bases. The CDR3 has 15 residues. Germline lookup yields CDR1 MGHDK and CDR2 SYGVNS. The DNA for the CDR3 is TGTGCCAGCAGTGAATCCCGACAGGGCGGAAACACCATATATTTT. Translation: CASSESRQGGNTIYF.